The clone carrying this T cell receptor (beta chain) was seen repeatedly, ten times or more. What it recognizes is unknown. The data are from a study of glioma-infiltrating T cells. Regarding the study as a whole: Gliomas, especially low-grade, showed above-expected tissue-blood divergence; non-neoplastic patients showed below. Only very few CDR3 sequences appeared in both tissue and blood.

TCR alpha and beta CDR3 regions were amplified from RNA using iRepertoire nested multiplex PCR. For one-step reverse transcription and amplification, about 90-450 ng of tissue mRNA or PBMC total RNA was used. Each CDR3 protein is one row after TCRdb ran MiXCR on the multiplex PCR reads. The sample lists around 190,000 distinct CDR3 sequences; 32% were seen once. This CDR3 is 13 amino acids long. Trimming shortened V by 4 bases and J by 7 bases, and 11 bases separated the two germline ends. Germline values: CDR1 SGHTA, CDR2 FQGTGA. The sample was glioma tissue, nonneoplastic brain tissue, or PBMCs (not recorded which). V is TRBV7-3 and J is TRBJ1-5; D is possibly TRBD1 (5 bases). The TCR comes from a human donor with low-grade glioma or glioblastoma, undergoing nonglioma brain surgery, or in good health (not recorded which). This CDR3 reads CASSSTGGQPQHF. The DNA for the CDR3 is TGTGCCAGCAGCTCGACCGGGGGGCAGCCCCAGCATTTT. The full variable domain, with the rest looked up from reference TRBV7-3 and TRBJ1-5, is GAGVSQTPSNKVTEKGKYVELRCDPISGHTALYWYRQSLGQGPEFLIYFQGTGAADDSGLPNDRFFAVRPEGSVSTLKIQRTERGDSAVYLCASSSTGGQPQHFGDGTRLSIL.